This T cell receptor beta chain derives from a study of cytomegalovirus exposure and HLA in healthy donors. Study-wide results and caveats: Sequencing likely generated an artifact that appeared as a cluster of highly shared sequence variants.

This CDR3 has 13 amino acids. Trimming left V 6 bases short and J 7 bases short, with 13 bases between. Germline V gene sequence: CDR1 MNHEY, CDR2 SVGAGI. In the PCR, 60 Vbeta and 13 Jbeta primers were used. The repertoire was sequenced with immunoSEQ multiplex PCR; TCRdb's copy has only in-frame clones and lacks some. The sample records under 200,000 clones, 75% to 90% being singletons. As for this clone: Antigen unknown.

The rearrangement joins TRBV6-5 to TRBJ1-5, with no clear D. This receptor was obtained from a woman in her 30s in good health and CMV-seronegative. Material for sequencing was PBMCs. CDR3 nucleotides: TGTGCCAGCAGACAGATGTCAGCACAGCCCCAGCATTTT. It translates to CASRQMSAQPQHF.